The clone carrying this T cell receptor beta chain was detected many times. The sample comes from a study of T cell repertoires in cytomegalovirus infection. Per the germline V gene, CDR1 is SGHVS and CDR2 is FNYEAQ. The CDR3 runs to 15 residues. The V end was cut by 1 base, the J end by 4 bases, with 14 bases between. TCRdb independently ran MiXCR on the reads; one entry per CDR3 protein. The data show 300,000 or so distinct CDR3 sequences, about 25% seen once. The specimen sequenced was PBMCs. The clonotype was recovered from a human donor in good health (CMV status not recorded). Some clones in this sample may be carry-over from other donors' samples. The chain joins TRBV7-6 to TRBJ2-7, with a tentative D call TRBD2 (6 bases). CDR3 nucleotides: TGTGCCAGCAGCTTAGTAGGAGGGGATAGTTACGAGCAGTACTTC. Its protein is CASSLVGGDSYEQYF.